One T cell receptor beta chain is described in this entry. As handled by the study authors: Amplified reference gene primers provided the basis for estimating nucleated cell counts. Libraries were prepared by immunoSEQ multiplex PCR; TCRdb keeps only in-frame clonotypes and omits some of them. That table is the source of V, J and clone size, and D and trimming were worked out from the DNA. This sample yields about 92,000 clones, of which approximately 86% are seen a single time; around 12% belongs to the top ten. The data stem from a study of blood T cell repertoires in COVID-19. Background on the study: Samples representing acute and convalescent COVID-19 were sourced from the United States, Italy and Spain.

CDR1 MNHEY and CDR2 SVGAGI come from the germline V gene. V lost 2 bases and J lost 7; bases outside the gene matches: 2. The CDR3 is made up of 14 amino acids. This chain links TRBV6-5 with TRBJ1-2, with 12 bases lining up with TRBD1. Material: peripheral blood. This clonotype was sampled from a human donor in a cohort sampled during active COVID-19. This CDR3 is CASSYGTGGVGYTF. As DNA, the CDR3 is TGTGCCAGCAGTTACGGGACAGGGGGCGTTGGCTACACCTTC.